The 4 T cell receptor beta chains below were found in one sample sequenced in a study of cytomegalovirus exposure and HLA in healthy donors. PCR amplification relied on 60 Vbeta primers (plus 13 Jbeta primers). TCRdb keeps only in-frame clones here, not all; method: immunoSEQ multiplex PCR. The table lists fewer than 150,000 clones, around 77% of them singletons, with 4.5% to 6% in the top ten. Sequencing used PBMCs. Every receptor here comes from a woman in her 50s in good health and CMV-seronegative.

The chain combines TRBV5-1 with TRBJ2-5, with 10 bases matching TRBD2. Germline assignment: CDR1 SGHRS and CDR2 YFSETQ. Trimming at V came to 3 bases and at J to 1 base, leaving 6 bases not matched to a gene. The CDR3 runs 16 residues. The CDR3 region is CASSSRTSGPQETQYF. The CDR3 bases are TGCGCCAGCAGCTCACGGACTAGCGGCCCCCAAGAGACCCAGTACTTC.

The CDR3 DNA is TGCAGCGTTGAAGATCTAACAGGGGGTAGCTATGAGCAGTTCTTC. Protein sequence: CSVEDLTGGSYEQFF. The chain carries TRBV29-1 and TRBJ2-1, with 8 bases fitting TRBD1. This CDR3 region has 15 residues. V shed 0 bases and J 8 bases; nucleotides not matched to a gene: 9. Germline assignment: CDR1 SQVTM and CDR2 ANQGSEA.

J is TRBJ2-3 and V is TRBV10-1; possible D gene TRBD2, 5 bases. The CDR3 sequence is 18 residues long. Trimming removed 0 bases at V and 3 bases at J, with 19 bases between. The germline CDR1 and CDR2 sequences are WNHNN and SYGVQD (reference sequence). CDR3 sequence reads: CASSESIYPGMRTDTQYF. The CDR3 bases are TGCGCCAGCAGTGAGTCGATATATCCGGGGATGAGGACAGATACGCAGTATTTT.

The chain uses TRBV7-2 and TRBJ2-2; possibly TRBD2 for D (5 bases). V lost 1 base and J 3 bases, leaving 12 bases between the germline ends. The CDR3 contains 16 residues. Germline-derived CDR1 and CDR2 are SGHTA and FQGNSA. The CDR3: CASSLEPGDYTGELFF. The CDR3 DNA sequence: TGTGCCAGCAGCTTAGAGCCCGGGGATTACACCGGGGAGCTGTTTTTT.